The clone carrying this T cell receptor (beta chain) was detected only once. As originally analysed: Counts of nucleated cells, estimated from reference gene primer amplification, were obtained. Assay used: immunoSEQ multiplex PCR; TCRdb lists only in-frame clones, some missing. Clonal size and the V and J genes are those of that table, whereas D and trimming came from the DNA. The data hold about 180,000 clones, with around 80% observed a single time. Germline-derived CDR1 and CDR2 are WSHSY and SAAADI. The CDR3 sequence is 14 residues long. V was clipped by 4 bases and J by 1 base, with 8 bases between them. This entry comes from a study of blood T cell repertoires in COVID-19. Study in general: Samples taken during acute and convalescent COVID-19 were collected in the United States, Italy and Spain. In each case, the material was cDNA or gDNA derived from T cells, B-cell-depleted T cells, or PBMCs.

The sample consisted of peripheral blood. This rearrangement joins TRBV10-2 to TRBJ1-5; D call uncertain. This TCR was recovered from a man between 70 and 80 years old with active or convalescent COVID-19. The CDR3 protein is CASSAQNSNQPQHF. In DNA form, the CDR3 reads TGCGCCAGCAGTGCACAGAACAGCAATCAGCCCCAGCATTTT.